A selection of T cell receptor beta chains follows, all from one sample in a study of control samples from healthy donors and cancer patients. Generated by immunoSEQ multiplex PCR, the TCRdb table keeps only in-frame clones and is missing some. The sample carries tens of thousands of clones, around 90% recorded once. Sequenced material: blood. These receptors originate from a woman aged 70-85 years in good health. The CDR3 runs from the conserved cysteine through the conserved F or W. Fields, in order: CDR3 length, D gene, clone size, J gene, V gene, CDR3 DNA, CDR3 protein. The D gene is left open where the match is weak. The size of a clone is reported for some rows only, either as once, few or many, or as a class for expanded clones.

CDR3 length: 15; D gene: NA; clone size: once; J gene: TRBJ1-4; V gene: TRBV3-1/TRBV3-2; CDR3 DNA: TGTGCCAGCAGCCCCCCCCCAGGGTTTTTTGGAAAACTGTTTTTT; CDR3 protein: CASSPPPGFFGKLFF
CDR3 length: 16; D gene: TRBD2; clone size: NA; J gene: TRBJ2-3; V gene: TRBV19; CDR3 DNA: TGTGCCAGTAGTACCGTAGCGGGTCCCGGCACAGATACGCAGTATTTT; CDR3 protein: CASSTVAGPGTDTQYF
CDR3 length: 18; D gene: TRBD2; clone size: NA; J gene: TRBJ2-1; V gene: TRBV7-2; CDR3 DNA: TGTGCCAGCAGCTTGGGGTCCGGGACTAGCGGGAATTCGGATGAGCAGTTCTTC; CDR3 protein: CASSLGSGTSGNSDEQFF
CDR3 length: 15; D gene: TRBD1; clone size: NA; J gene: TRBJ2-7; V gene: TRBV18; CDR3 DNA: TGTGCCAGCTCGCCTGGGACAGGGGGTTCCTACGAGCAGTACTTC; CDR3 protein: CASSPGTGGSYEQYF
CDR3 length: 15; D gene: TRBD2; clone size: NA; J gene: TRBJ2-2; V gene: TRBV11-3; CDR3 DNA: TGTGCCAGCAGCTCAGGACTAGCAAACACCGGGGAGCTGTTTTTT; CDR3 protein: CASSSGLANTGELFF
CDR3 length: 20; D gene: NA; clone size: NA; J gene: TRBJ2-7; V gene: TRBV28; CDR3 DNA: TGTGCCAGCATTCAATATATTTGGCTACAGCCCCGACTCTTTTACTACGAGCAGTACTTC; CDR3 protein: CASIQYIWLQPRLFYYEQYF
CDR3 length: 14; D gene: NA; clone size: NA; J gene: TRBJ2-6; V gene: TRBV24-1; CDR3 DNA: TGTGCCACCAGCTTTGGTGCTGGGGCCAACGTCCTGACTTTC; CDR3 protein: CATSFGAGANVLTF
CDR3 length: 11; D gene: NA; clone size: NA; J gene: TRBJ1-2; V gene: TRBV19; CDR3 DNA: TGTGCCAGTACGGAGGGGACCGCCTTTACCTTC; CDR3 protein: CASTEGTAFTF
CDR3 length: 16; D gene: NA; clone size: NA; J gene: TRBJ1-1; V gene: TRBV6-1; CDR3 DNA: TGTGCCAGCAGTGAGGAGGAGCGACACCCCAACACTGAAGCTTTCTTT; CDR3 protein: CASSEEERHPNTEAFF
CDR3 length: 13; D gene: NA; clone size: NA; J gene: TRBJ2-7; V gene: TRBV10-1; CDR3 DNA: TGCGCCGACGCCCGTGACAGTCCCCACGAGCAGTACTTC; CDR3 protein: CADARDSPHEQYF
CDR3 length: 15; D gene: TRBD1; clone size: NA; J gene: TRBJ1-1; V gene: TRBV19; CDR3 DNA: TGTGCCAGTAGCCTAAGGACAGGGGGCCCTACTGAAGCTTTCTTT; CDR3 protein: CASSLRTGGPTEAFF
CDR3 length: 15; D gene: NA; clone size: NA; J gene: TRBJ2-2; V gene: TRBV2; CDR3 DNA: TGTGCCAGCAAAGGCCAGCGCACTGACACCGGGGAGCTGTTTTTT; CDR3 protein: CASKGQRTDTGELFF
CDR3 length: 13; D gene: TRBD1; clone size: once; J gene: TRBJ1-1; V gene: TRBV30; CDR3 DNA: TGTGCCTGGAGTCTCAGGGGGAAATCGGGAGCTTTCTTT; CDR3 protein: CAWSLRGKSGAFF
CDR3 length: 18; D gene: NA; clone size: once; J gene: TRBJ2-2; V gene: TRBV27; CDR3 DNA: TGTGCCAGCAGTTCCCTCCCACCGGGGCACCCGAACACCGGGGAGCTGTTTTTT; CDR3 protein: CASSSLPPGHPNTGELFF
CDR3 length: 13; D gene: TRBD2; clone size: few; J gene: TRBJ2-7; V gene: TRBV6-5; CDR3 DNA: TGTGCCAGCCGGGGGGAGAGCTCCTACGAGCAGTACTTC; CDR3 protein: CASRGESSYEQYF
CDR3 length: 14; D gene: TRBD1; clone size: NA; J gene: TRBJ2-5; V gene: TRBV5-4; CDR3 DNA: TGTGCCAGCAGCTTGTGGGACAGGGAAGAGACCCAGTACTTC; CDR3 protein: CASSLWDREETQYF
CDR3 length: 16; D gene: TRBD2; clone size: NA; J gene: TRBJ2-3; V gene: TRBV24-1; CDR3 DNA: TGTGCCACCAGTGATTCAGGCGGGGGGCTCTTTGATACGCAGTATTTT; CDR3 protein: CATSDSGGGLFDTQYF
CDR3 length: 17; D gene: NA; clone size: NA; J gene: TRBJ1-6; V gene: TRBV27; CDR3 DNA: TGTGCCAGCAGTTTAGGGGCCGAAAGCTCCTATAATTCACCCCTCCACTTT; CDR3 protein: CASSLGAESSYNSPLHF
CDR3 length: 15; D gene: NA; clone size: NA; J gene: TRBJ1-2; V gene: TRBV6-1; CDR3 DNA: TGTGCCAGCAGTGAACTATGGGGGGGGAACTATGGCTACACCTTC; CDR3 protein: CASSELWGGNYGYTF
CDR3 length: 14; D gene: TRBD1; clone size: NA; J gene: TRBJ2-7; V gene: TRBV29-1; CDR3 DNA: TGCAGCGTTCAACCGGGACAGGGGACGGGCGAGCAGTACTTC; CDR3 protein: CSVQPGQGTGEQYF
CDR3 length: 16; D gene: TRBD1; clone size: NA; J gene: TRBJ2-5; V gene: TRBV24-1; CDR3 DNA: TGTGCCACCAGTGAGTGGGACAGGGAGGGGAAAGAGACCCAGTACTTC; CDR3 protein: CATSEWDREGKETQYF
CDR3 length: 18; D gene: NA; clone size: NA; J gene: TRBJ2-1; V gene: TRBV3-1/TRBV3-2; CDR3 DNA: TGTGCCAGCAGCCAAGAATATGCGAGGGGTAGAGGTGAGGGTGAGCAGTTCTTC; CDR3 protein: CASSQEYARGRGEGEQFF
CDR3 length: 13; D gene: NA; clone size: NA; J gene: TRBJ1-1; V gene: TRBV3-1/TRBV3-2; CDR3 DNA: TGTGCCTGTATTGGGGAGGCGAACACTGAAGCTTTCTTT; CDR3 protein: CACIGEANTEAFF
CDR3 length: 13; D gene: NA; clone size: NA; J gene: TRBJ2-7; V gene: TRBV15; CDR3 DNA: TGTGCCACCAGCAGAGTCCAGGGGATGGGGCAGTACTTC; CDR3 protein: CATSRVQGMGQYF
CDR3 length: 15; D gene: NA; clone size: NA; J gene: TRBJ2-3; V gene: TRBV7-2; CDR3 DNA: TGTGCCAGCAGCCCCCAGAACAGCGACACAGATACGCAGTATTTT; CDR3 protein: CASSPQNSDTDTQYF
CDR3 length: 16; D gene: NA; clone size: NA; J gene: TRBJ1-3; V gene: TRBV7-2; CDR3 DNA: TGTGCCAGCAGCTTAGCTCGAGCAGGGTCTGGAAACACCATATATTTT; CDR3 protein: CASSLARAGSGNTIYF
CDR3 length: 16; D gene: TRBD2; clone size: NA; J gene: TRBJ2-7; V gene: TRBV7-9; CDR3 DNA: TGTGCCAGCAGTCACTCAACTAGCGGCGACTTCTACGAGCAGTACTTC; CDR3 protein: CASSHSTSGDFYEQYF
CDR3 length: 18; D gene: NA; clone size: NA; J gene: TRBJ1-5; V gene: TRBV15; CDR3 DNA: TGTGCCACCAGCAGTTTTCTACGGGTTGGGGATGGCAATCAGCCCCAGCATTTT; CDR3 protein: CATSSFLRVGDGNQPQHF
CDR3 length: 15; D gene: NA; clone size: NA; J gene: TRBJ1-5; V gene: TRBV4-1; CDR3 DNA: TGCGCCAGCAGCCCCCGAGGCTCCTTCAATCAGCCCCAGCATTTT; CDR3 protein: CASSPRGSFNQPQHF
CDR3 length: 12; D gene: NA; clone size: NA; J gene: TRBJ1-1; V gene: TRBV30; CDR3 DNA: TGTGCCTGGAGAGGGAGTGCGGGTGAAGCTTTCTTT; CDR3 protein: CAWRGSAGEAFF
CDR3 length: 13; D gene: NA; clone size: NA; J gene: TRBJ1-1; V gene: TRBV3-1/TRBV3-2; CDR3 DNA: TGTGCCAGCAGCCAAGATTCTGCCACAGAAGCTTTCTTT; CDR3 protein: CASSQDSATEAFF
CDR3 length: 16; D gene: NA; clone size: NA; J gene: TRBJ1-2; V gene: TRBV19; CDR3 DNA: TGTGCCAGTAGTATAGGGTGGCAGGGTGGAAGAAACGGCTACACCTTC; CDR3 protein: CASSIGWQGGRNGYTF
CDR3 length: 18; D gene: NA; clone size: NA; J gene: TRBJ1-6; V gene: TRBV12-5; CDR3 DNA: TGTGCTAGTGGTTTCGAAGGACTCTCGGGTGACTATAATTCACCCCTCCACTTT; CDR3 protein: CASGFEGLSGDYNSPLHF
CDR3 length: 13; D gene: NA; clone size: NA; J gene: TRBJ1-2; V gene: TRBV4-1; CDR3 DNA: TGCGCCAGCAGCCAAGTCCAGGAGCCGGGCTACACCTTC; CDR3 protein: CASSQVQEPGYTF
CDR3 length: 13; D gene: NA; clone size: NA; J gene: TRBJ2-7; V gene: TRBV7-2; CDR3 DNA: TGTGCCAGCAGCTCTGGCCCGTGGAACGAGCAGTACTTC; CDR3 protein: CASSSGPWNEQYF
CDR3 length: 15; D gene: NA; clone size: NA; J gene: TRBJ1-4; V gene: TRBV9; CDR3 DNA: TGTGCCAGCAGCGTAGATGGAGGGTCGGGACAAAAACTGTTTTTT; CDR3 protein: CASSVDGGSGQKLFF
CDR3 length: 18; D gene: TRBD1; clone size: NA; J gene: TRBJ2-5; V gene: TRBV27; CDR3 DNA: TGTGCCAGCAGTTTTTATGCCCTACAGGGGGGTCGGAGGGAGACCCAGTACTTC; CDR3 protein: CASSFYALQGGRRETQYF
CDR3 length: 14; D gene: TRBD2; clone size: NA; J gene: TRBJ2-1; V gene: TRBV30; CDR3 DNA: TGTGCCTGGATGGGGCGGGGGTACCTAGGTGAGCAGTTCTTC; CDR3 protein: CAWMGRGYLGEQFF
CDR3 length: 14; D gene: NA; clone size: NA; J gene: TRBJ1-1; V gene: TRBV29-1; CDR3 DNA: TGCAGCGTTGGTCAGGCTACGATGAACACTGAAGCTTTCTTT; CDR3 protein: CSVGQATMNTEAFF
CDR3 length: 16; D gene: NA; clone size: NA; J gene: TRBJ2-7; V gene: TRBV11-2; CDR3 DNA: TGTGCCAGCAGCTCCCAGCTCGGCACCGGCTCCTACGAGCAGTACTTC; CDR3 protein: CASSSQLGTGSYEQYF
CDR3 length: 12; D gene: NA; clone size: NA; J gene: TRBJ1-4; V gene: TRBV6-5; CDR3 DNA: TGTGCCAGCAGTTCACAGGGTCGGGGACTGTTTTTT; CDR3 protein: CASSSQGRGLFF
CDR3 length: 13; D gene: NA; clone size: NA; J gene: TRBJ1-1; V gene: TRBV27; CDR3 DNA: TGTGCCAGCACACCCCCCGGGAACACTGAAGCTTTCTTT; CDR3 protein: CASTPPGNTEAFF
CDR3 length: 12; D gene: NA; clone size: NA; J gene: TRBJ1-5; V gene: TRBV2; CDR3 DNA: TGTGCCAGCACCCTCAGGGGAGCGCCCCAGCATTTT; CDR3 protein: CASTLRGAPQHF
CDR3 length: 15; D gene: TRBD2; clone size: once; J gene: TRBJ2-3; V gene: TRBV19; CDR3 DNA: TGTGCCAGTAGCCGTAGCGGGAGTGCTACAGATACGCAGTATTTT; CDR3 protein: CASSRSGSATDTQYF
CDR3 length: 14; D gene: NA; clone size: NA; J gene: TRBJ2-1; V gene: TRBV9; CDR3 DNA: TGTGCCAGCAGCGTAGTCGGAGGGAAAGATGAGCAGTTCTTC; CDR3 protein: CASSVVGGKDEQFF
CDR3 length: 13; D gene: NA; clone size: NA; J gene: TRBJ2-3; V gene: TRBV5-1; CDR3 DNA: TGCGCCAGCAGCTCCCAGCCGGAAGATACGCAGTATTTT; CDR3 protein: CASSSQPEDTQYF
CDR3 length: 15; D gene: TRBD1; clone size: NA; J gene: TRBJ1-1; V gene: TRBV19; CDR3 DNA: TGTGCCAGTAGTGACCCGGGACAGTTGAACACTGAAGCTTTCTTT; CDR3 protein: CASSDPGQLNTEAFF
CDR3 length: 14; D gene: TRBD1; clone size: NA; J gene: TRBJ1-1; V gene: TRBV5-8; CDR3 DNA: TGTGCCAGCAGCCCGGGGACAGGGAGGGAGTATGCTTTCTTT; CDR3 protein: CASSPGTGREYAFF
CDR3 length: 14; D gene: NA; clone size: NA; J gene: TRBJ1-6; V gene: TRBV10-2; CDR3 DNA: TGCGCCAGCGGGACTCATGGCTATAATTCACCCCTCCACTTT; CDR3 protein: CASGTHGYNSPLHF
CDR3 length: 12; D gene: NA; clone size: NA; J gene: TRBJ2-1; V gene: TRBV15; CDR3 DNA: TGTGCCACCAGCAGAGATCGCAATGAGCAGTTCTTC; CDR3 protein: CATSRDRNEQFF
CDR3 length: 15; D gene: NA; clone size: NA; J gene: TRBJ1-4; V gene: TRBV3-1/TRBV3-2; CDR3 DNA: TGTGCCAGCAGCCTTTCACAGGGTCTCGTGGAAAAACTGTTTTTT; CDR3 protein: CASSLSQGLVEKLFF
CDR3 length: 14; D gene: NA; clone size: NA; J gene: TRBJ1-2; V gene: TRBV6-1; CDR3 DNA: TGTGCCAGCAGTGAAGTGCCGGGTCTAGGCGGCTACACCTTC; CDR3 protein: CASSEVPGLGGYTF
CDR3 length: 15; D gene: NA; clone size: once; J gene: TRBJ1-5; V gene: TRBV6-5; CDR3 DNA: TGTGCCAGCAGTAACGGACCGGAGATCAATCAGCCCCAGCATTTT; CDR3 protein: CASSNGPEINQPQHF
CDR3 length: 13; D gene: NA; clone size: NA; J gene: TRBJ1-1; V gene: TRBV6-1; CDR3 DNA: TGTGCCAGCAGTGAAGCGGTGAACACTGAAGCTTTCTTT; CDR3 protein: CASSEAVNTEAFF